The clone carrying this T cell receptor (beta chain) was picked up one time. Its antigen remains unknown. The second PCR ran about 6 to 12 cycles with a sample-barcoded 5' primer and J-beta primers. TCRdb analysed the 5' RACE reads with MiXCR anew, one entry per CDR3 protein. The sample has about 680,000 distinct CDR3 sequences; approximately 50% are singletons. The entry originates in a study of blood T cells in healthy people across ages. Study-level findings and limits: In these data, TCR beta diversity tracked strongly with naive T cell percentage. Older individuals had lower TCR beta diversity per million T cells (the decline was roughly linear).

The CDR3 runs to 15 residues. Germline loops: CDR1 MNHEY, CDR2 SVGEGT. The germline V and J ends were trimmed by 1 base and 4 bases, with 11 bases remaining between them. The source material was blood. The rearrangement links TRBV6-2 or TRBV6-3 to TRBJ2-1; D may be TRBD1 or TRBD2 (5 bases each). This receptor was taken from a woman aged 60 to 75 in good health. The CDR3: CASSYLGTNYNEQFF. In DNA form, the CDR3 reads TGTGCCAGCAGTTACTTAGGGACCAATTACAATGAGCAGTTCTTC.